The 20 T cell receptor beta chains below all came from one sample that was sequenced in a study of cytotoxic CD8 clonotypes in ibrutinib-treated CLL. The repertoire was sequenced with immunoSEQ multiplex PCR; TCRdb's copy has only in-frame clones and lacks some. This sample has tens of thousands of clones, with about 50% found just once. The starting material was PBMCs, obtained before ibrutinib treatment. These receptors all come from a human donor with chronic lymphocytic leukemia.

This chain uses TRBV5-6 with TRBJ1-2, with D unclear. Germline lookup yields CDR1 SGHDT and CDR2 YYEEEE. CDR3 length: 14 amino acids. V lost 1 base to trimming and J lost 3 bases, with 10 bases between them. CDR3 DNA sequence: TGTGCCAGCAGCTTGTTCGGGGAGTACTATGGCTACACCTTC. Translated: CASSLFGEYYGYTF.

This chain uses TRBV7-9 with TRBJ2-7; 8 positions agree with TRBD1. This CDR3 is built from 16 residues. Trimming removed 1 base from V and 1 base from J; junction bases left unmatched: 6. Germline CDR1 reads SEHNR; CDR2 reads FQNEAQ (reference sequence). The CDR3 loop is CASSLGRGRGSYEQYF. In DNA, the CDR3 is TGTGCCAGCAGCTTAGGCAGGGGGCGCGGATCCTACGAGCAGTACTTC.

This rearrangement joins TRBV28 to TRBJ2-7, with D tentatively TRBD1 (6 bases). The V gene lost 6 bases and the J gene lost 3 bases, with 12 bases spanning the gap. CDR3 length: 13 residues. Looked up from germline, CDR1 is MDHEN and CDR2 is SYDVKM. The chain's CDR3 is CASRFHRDYEQYF. CDR3 DNA sequence: TGTGCCAGCAGATTTCACAGGGACTACGAGCAGTACTTC.

The chain uses TRBV5-1 and TRBJ1-2; D is ambiguous. Germline V gene lookup returns CDR1 SGHRS and CDR2 YFSETQ. The CDR3 length is 16 residues. V was cut by 0 bases and J by 4 bases, with 16 bases left in between. Here the CDR3 reads CASSLAAATTPYGYTF. The CDR3 DNA is TGCGCCAGCAGCTTGGCCGCGGCAACCACCCCCTATGGCTACACCTTC.

This clone was observed a handful of times. CDR3 nucleotides: TGTGCTAGTGGTTTGGTAATGCCAGGTACCGGGGAGCTGTTTTTT. Amino acid sequence: CASGLVMPGTGELFF. The chain uses TRBV12-5 and TRBJ2-2; D call uncertain. Deletions cut 0 bases from V and 5 bases from J, with 10 bases between. The CDR3 is 15 residues long. CDR1 LGHNT and CDR2 FRNRAP come from the germline V gene.

V and J are TRBV4-1 and TRBJ2-5, with D perhaps given as TRBD1 or TRBD2 (5 bases each). Trimming pared 4 bases from V and 5 bases from J, leaving 20 bases between. From germline, CDR1 is MGHRA and CDR2 YSYEKL. This CDR3 spans 16 amino acids. The CDR3 here is CASSRSETVRGETQYF. The CDR3 DNA sequence: TGCGCCAGCAGCCGATCTGAGACAGTCCGCGGGGAGACCCAGTACTTC.

There are a few counts of this clone. This chain's CDR3 is CASSFGLITGSPLHF. As DNA, the CDR3 is TGTGCCAGCAGCTTCGGACTAATTACGGGGTCACCCCTCCACTTT. This sequence joins TRBV7-8 and TRBJ1-6; the D is unclear. Germline lookup yields CDR1 SGHVS and CDR2 FQNEAQ. Deletions cut 3 bases from V and 10 bases from J, with 16 bases between. The CDR3 runs to 15 residues.

This chain links TRBV19 with TRBJ2-7, with 9 bases identical to TRBD1. J lost 4 bases, V lost 3 bases, and 10 bases had no gene match. The CDR3 is 16 residues long. Germline CDR1 and CDR2: LNHDA and SQIVND (reference sequence). In nucleotides, the CDR3 is TGTGCCAGTAGTATTCGAACAGGGGGCCCTCTTTACGAGCAGTACTTC. Its translation: CASSIRTGGPLYEQYF.

The gene calls are TRBV6-1 and TRBJ2-3; D ambiguous. The CDR3 totals 11 residues. Germline CDR1 and CDR2: MNHNS and SASEGT. Trimming removed 2 bases at V and 6 bases at J, with 3 bases between. CDR3 residues: CASSERDTQYF. In DNA form, the CDR3 reads TGTGCCAGCAGTGAAAGGGATACGCAGTATTTT.

J is TRBJ1-4 and V is TRBV6-5; 7 bases map to TRBD1. CDR1 MNHEY and CDR2 SVGAGI come from the germline V gene. The CDR3 is 14 residues long. After removal of 5 bases from V and 8 bases from J, the junction contained 8 bases not matched to a gene. CDR3 region: CASSLLQGREKLFF. In DNA form, the CDR3 reads TGTGCCAGCAGTCTACTACAGGGGCGGGAAAAACTGTTTTTT.

The V gene is TRBV6-5, the J gene TRBJ1-1; D remains ambiguous. Trimming pared 2 bases from V and 1 base from J, leaving 5 bases between. The CDR3 consists of 13 residues. CDR1 and CDR2 from the germline V gene are MNHEY and SVGAGI. For the CDR3, the DNA is TGTGCCAGCAGTTACAGTCAGAACACTGAAGCTTTCTTT. This sequence encodes CASSYSQNTEAFF.

The chain has TRBV14 and TRBJ2-3; a possible D gene is TRBD1 (5 bases). Germline-derived CDR1 and CDR2 are SGHDN and FVKESK. The V and J ends lost 2 bases and 1 base respectively, with 10 bases between them. The CDR3 is made up of 15 amino acids. CDR3 in DNA: TGTGCCAGCAGCCAACTGGGGCTAGGCACAGATACGCAGTATTTT. Protein sequence: CASSQLGLGTDTQYF.

In its sample, this clone was seen once. This chain connects TRBV27 to TRBJ2-7; TRBD1 matches 7 bases. With 3 bases clipped from V and 7 bases from J, the junction kept 12 bases outside the gene matches. This CDR3 has 15 residues. Germline loops: CDR1 MNHEY, CDR2 SMNVEV (reference sequence). CDR3 sequence reads: CASSFRGTASQEQYF. As DNA, the CDR3 is TGTGCCAGCAGTTTCCGAGGGACAGCCAGTCAGGAGCAGTACTTC.

The rearrangement joins TRBV7-3 to TRBJ1-2, with TRBD1 identical over 11 bases. V lost 5 bases and J lost 7; bases outside the gene matches: 9. The CDR3 has 15 residues. Germline CDR1 is SGHTA and CDR2 is FQGTGA. CDR3 nucleotides: TGTGCCAGCAGCCCCTCCCCGGGACAGGGGGGTGGCTACACCTTC. Residues: CASSPSPGQGGGYTF.

J is TRBJ2-5 and V is TRBV5-6, with 8 bases matching TRBD2. CDR3 length: 14 amino acids. Per germline, CDR1 SGHDT and CDR2 YYEEEE. V lost 0 bases and J lost 5; bases outside the gene matches: 3. The CDR3 sequence: CASSLGLASETQYF. The CDR3 DNA sequence: TGTGCCAGCAGCTTGGGACTAGCGAGCGAGACCCAGTACTTC.

The chain uses TRBV19 and TRBJ2-1; D is uncertain. Germline CDR1 reads LNHDA; CDR2 reads SQIVND (reference sequence). V lost 5 bases to trimming and J lost 7 bases, with 27 bases between them. This CDR3 is 18 amino acids long. The CDR3 DNA sequence: TGTGCCAGTAGTCGTAACTCCCTCGTGCATAGTAGATTGAATGAGCAGTTCTTC. Its translation: CASSRNSLVHSRLNEQFF.

The sample holds a few counts of this clone. The chain has TRBV7-9 and TRBJ1-1, with D possibly TRBD1 on 6 matching bases. In germline, CDR1 is SEHNR, CDR2 FQNEAQ (reference sequence). Trimming pared 10 bases from V and 0 bases from J, leaving 15 bases between. The CDR3 length is 14 residues. CDR3 nucleotides: TGTGCCACCCAAAAGGGGGGAATGAACACTGAAGCTTTCTTT. Amino acids: CATQKGGMNTEAFF. The whole variable domain, remainder taken from reference TRBV7-9 and TRBJ1-1, is DTGVSQNPRHKITKRGQNVTFRCDPISEHNRLYWYRQTLGQGPEFLTYFQNEAQLEKSRLLSDRFSAERPKGSFSTLEIQRTEQGDSAMYLCATQKGGMNTEAFFGQGTRLTVV.

This clone has only a few counts. The chain recombines TRBV5-4 with TRBJ2-1, with D possibly being TRBD1 (6 bases). Germline V gives CDR1 SGHNT, CDR2 YYREEE (reference sequence). V lost 4 bases to trimming and J lost 7 bases, with 12 bases between them. This CDR3 comprises 13 residues. CDR3 sequence (DNA): TGTGCCAGCAGCCCTACAGGGTCTAATGAGCAGTTCTTC. Its protein is CASSPTGSNEQFF.

The CDR3 region is CASSYLTGEETQYF. As DNA, the CDR3 is TGTGCCAGCAGTTACCTGACAGGGGAAGAGACCCAGTACTTC. J is TRBJ2-5 and V is TRBV6-5; 8 bases match TRBD1. Germline CDR1 and CDR2: MNHEY and SVGAGI. Germline trimming cut 2 bases from V and 3 bases from J; bases unmatched to any gene: 2. The CDR3 has 14 amino acids.

The chain has TRBV9 and TRBJ2-1; 11 bases agree with TRBD2. The CDR3 runs to 14 residues. V gave up 1 base and J gave up 10 bases; unmatched junction bases: 4. Germline V gene sequence: CDR1 SGDLS, CDR2 YYNGEE. The DNA of the CDR3 is TGTGCCAGCAGCGTAAACCTAGCGGGGGGAGAGCAGTTCTTC. Translating gives CASSVNLAGGEQFF.